The T cell receptor beta chain described here comes from a study of blood T cell repertoires in COVID-19. V gave up 5 bases and J gave up 7 bases, with 12 bases separating them. CDR3 length equals 13 residues. Germline assignment: CDR1 LGHDT and CDR2 YNNKEL (reference sequence). Only in-frame clones appear in the TCRdb table, and some are missing; sequencing was by immunoSEQ multiplex PCR. Of about 120,000 clones listed, 87% were seen once; the top ten hold under 30%. Sequenced: peripheral blood. The chain carries TRBV3-1 (or the pseudogene TRBV3-2) and TRBJ1-5; D might be TRBD1 (5 bases). The TCR comes from a woman in her seventies with acute or convalescent COVID-19. The CDR3 DNA follows: TGTGCCAGCAGCACCGGGACTCAGCAGCCCCAGCATTTT. It is translated as CASSTGTQQPQHF.